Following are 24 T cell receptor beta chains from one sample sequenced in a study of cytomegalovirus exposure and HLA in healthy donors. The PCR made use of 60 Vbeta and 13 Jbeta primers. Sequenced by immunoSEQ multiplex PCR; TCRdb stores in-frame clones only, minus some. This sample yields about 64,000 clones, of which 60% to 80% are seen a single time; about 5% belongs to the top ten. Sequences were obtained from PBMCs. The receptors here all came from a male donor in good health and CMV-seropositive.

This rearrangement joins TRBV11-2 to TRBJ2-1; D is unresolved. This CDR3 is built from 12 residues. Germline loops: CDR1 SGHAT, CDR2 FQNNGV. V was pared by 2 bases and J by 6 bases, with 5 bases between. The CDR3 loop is CASSLSVNEQFF. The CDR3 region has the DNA TGTGCCAGCAGCTTATCCGTCAATGAGCAGTTCTTC.

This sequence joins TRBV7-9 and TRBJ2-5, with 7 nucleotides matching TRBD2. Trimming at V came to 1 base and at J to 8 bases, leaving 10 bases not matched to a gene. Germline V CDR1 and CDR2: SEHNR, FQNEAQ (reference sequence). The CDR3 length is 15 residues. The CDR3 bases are TGTGCCAGCAGCTTAGTAGGCGGGGGTCCAGTTACCCAGTACTTC. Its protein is CASSLVGGGPVTQYF.

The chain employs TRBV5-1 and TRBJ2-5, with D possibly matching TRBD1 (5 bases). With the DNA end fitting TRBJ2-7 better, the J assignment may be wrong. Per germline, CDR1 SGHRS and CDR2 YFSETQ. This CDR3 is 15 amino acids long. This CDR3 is CASSLPGPPYYEQYF. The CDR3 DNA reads TGCGCCAGCAGCTTGCCAGGGCCCCCCTACTACGAGCAGTACTTC.

The CDR3 spells CASRGTGGGANTEAFF. DNA of the CDR3: TGTGCCAGCAGGGGGACAGGGGGCGGCGCGAACACTGAAGCTTTCTTT. This chain connects TRBV28 to TRBJ1-1; 12 positions agree with TRBD1. The V and J ends lost 6 bases and 1 base, in that order; junction bases with no gene match: 6. Germline V lookup: CDR1 MDHEN, CDR2 SYDVKM. This CDR3 comprises 16 residues. The variable domain in full, with the rest retrieved from reference TRBV28 and TRBJ1-1, is DVKVTQSSRYLVKRTGEKVFLECVQDMDHENMFWYRQDPGLGLRLIYFSYDVKMKEKGDIPEGYSVSREKKERFSLILESASTNQTSMYLCASRGTGGGANTEAFFGQGTRLTVV.

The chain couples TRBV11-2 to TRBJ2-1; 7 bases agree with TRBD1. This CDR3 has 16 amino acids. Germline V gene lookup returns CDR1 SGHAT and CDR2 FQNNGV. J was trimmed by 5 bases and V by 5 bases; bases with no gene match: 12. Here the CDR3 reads CASSPIGGRTHNEQFF. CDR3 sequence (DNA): TGTGCCAGCAGCCCTATAGGGGGCCGGACGCACAATGAGCAGTTCTTC.

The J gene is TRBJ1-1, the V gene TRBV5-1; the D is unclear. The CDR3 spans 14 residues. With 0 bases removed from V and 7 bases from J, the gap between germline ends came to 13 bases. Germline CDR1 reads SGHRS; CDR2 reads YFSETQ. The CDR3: CASSLAGRVDEAFF. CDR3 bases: TGCGCCAGCAGCTTGGCCGGGAGGGTAGATGAAGCTTTCTTT.

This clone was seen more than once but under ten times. The CDR3 coding sequence is TGTGCCAGCAGCCCCCCCGGGACAGGGCGAACAGATACGCAGTATTTT. Amino acid sequence: CASSPPGTGRTDTQYF. The chain recombines TRBV7-2 with TRBJ2-3, with 9 nucleotides matching TRBD1. The V and J ends lost 5 bases and 3 bases, in that order; junction bases with no gene match: 9. This CDR3 is 16 amino acids long. CDR1 and CDR2 (germline): SGHTA, FQGNSA.

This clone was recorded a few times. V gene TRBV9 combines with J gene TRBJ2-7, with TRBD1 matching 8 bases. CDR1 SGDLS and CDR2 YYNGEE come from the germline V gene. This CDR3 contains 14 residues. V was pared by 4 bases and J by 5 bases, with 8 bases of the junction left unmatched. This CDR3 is CASSPRTGMNEQYF. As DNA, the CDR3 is TGTGCCAGCAGCCCTCGGACAGGGATGAACGAGCAGTACTTC.

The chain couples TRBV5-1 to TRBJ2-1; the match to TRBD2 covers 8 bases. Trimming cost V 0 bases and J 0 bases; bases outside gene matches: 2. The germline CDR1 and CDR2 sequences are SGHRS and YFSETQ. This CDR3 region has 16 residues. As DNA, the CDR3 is TGCGCCAGCAGCTTGGCTAGCGGGTACTCCTACAATGAGCAGTTCTTC. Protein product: CASSLASGYSYNEQFF.

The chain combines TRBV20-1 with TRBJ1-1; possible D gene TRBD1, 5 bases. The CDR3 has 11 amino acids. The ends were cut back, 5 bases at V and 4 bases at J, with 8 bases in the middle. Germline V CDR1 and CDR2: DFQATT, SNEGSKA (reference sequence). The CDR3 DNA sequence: TGCAGTGCTCCCAGGGTCACTGAAGCTTTCTTT. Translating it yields CSAPRVTEAFF.

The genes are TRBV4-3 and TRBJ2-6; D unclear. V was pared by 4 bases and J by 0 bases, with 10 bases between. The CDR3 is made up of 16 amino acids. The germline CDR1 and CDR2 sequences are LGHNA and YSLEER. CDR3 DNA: TGCGCCAGCAGCCGTTTCGAAGCCTCTGGGGCCAACGTCCTGACTTTC. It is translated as CASSRFEASGANVLTF.

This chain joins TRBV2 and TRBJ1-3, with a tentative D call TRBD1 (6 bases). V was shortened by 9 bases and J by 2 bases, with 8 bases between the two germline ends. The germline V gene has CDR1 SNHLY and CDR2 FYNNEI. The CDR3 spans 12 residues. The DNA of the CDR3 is TGTGCCAGATCAGGGGCTGGAAACACCATATATTTT. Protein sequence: CARSGAGNTIYF.

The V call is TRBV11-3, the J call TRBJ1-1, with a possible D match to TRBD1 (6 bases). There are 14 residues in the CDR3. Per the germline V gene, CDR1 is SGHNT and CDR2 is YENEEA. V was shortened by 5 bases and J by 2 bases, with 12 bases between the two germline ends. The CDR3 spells CASSRTGHNTEAFF. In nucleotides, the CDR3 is TGTGCCAGCAGCCGTACAGGGCACAACACTGAAGCTTTCTTT.

The CDR3 region has the DNA TGTGCCAGCTCCCGGAGGACAGGGGACACCTATGGCTACACCTTC. This gives the protein CASSRRTGDTYGYTF. This chain links TRBV6-1 with TRBJ1-2; 9 positions match TRBD1. The CDR3 has 15 amino acids. CDR1 is MNHNS, CDR2 SASEGT, per germline. The V gene end was trimmed by 8 bases and the J gene end by 4 bases; junction bases not matched to a gene: 11.

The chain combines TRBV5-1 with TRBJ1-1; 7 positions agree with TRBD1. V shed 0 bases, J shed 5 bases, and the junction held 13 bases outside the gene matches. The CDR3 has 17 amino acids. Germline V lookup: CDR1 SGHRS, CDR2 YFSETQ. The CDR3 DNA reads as TGCGCCAGCAGCTTGGGGAGTTGGGGACAGTACCTAACTGAAGCTTTCTTT. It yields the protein CASSLGSWGQYLTEAFF.

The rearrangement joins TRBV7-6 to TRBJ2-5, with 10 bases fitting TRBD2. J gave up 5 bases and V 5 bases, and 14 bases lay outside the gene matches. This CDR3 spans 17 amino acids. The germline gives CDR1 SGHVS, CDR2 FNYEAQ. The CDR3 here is CASSLRSGGAWGETQYF. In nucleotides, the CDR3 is TGTGCCAGCAGCCTCAGGAGCGGGGGGGCCTGGGGGGAGACCCAGTACTTC.

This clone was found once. This CDR3 reads CATSRDRSSGGYNEQFF. CDR3 nucleotide sequence: TGTGCCACCAGCAGAGATAGGTCGAGCGGTGGCTACAATGAGCAGTTCTTC. The chain is built from TRBV15 and TRBJ2-1; possibly TRBD2 for D (5 bases). The V gene's germline CDR1 is LNHNV and CDR2 YYDKDF (reference sequence). The length of the CDR3 is 17 residues. Trimming pared 0 bases from V and 3 bases from J, leaving 15 bases between.

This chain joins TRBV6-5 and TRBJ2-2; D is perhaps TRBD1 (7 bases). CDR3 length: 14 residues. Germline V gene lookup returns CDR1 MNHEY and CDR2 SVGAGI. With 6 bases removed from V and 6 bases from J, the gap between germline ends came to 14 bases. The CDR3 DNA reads TGTGCCAGCAGCAGTCAGGGGGAGGCCGGGGAGCTGTTTTTT. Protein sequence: CASSSQGEAGELFF.

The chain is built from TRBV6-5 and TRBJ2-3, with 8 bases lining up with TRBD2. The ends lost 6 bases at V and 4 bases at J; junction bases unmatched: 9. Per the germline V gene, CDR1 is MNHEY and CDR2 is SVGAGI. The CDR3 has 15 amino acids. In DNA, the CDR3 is TGTGCCAGCAGACAACTCCGGGGGGGCGCAGATACGCAGTATTTT. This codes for CASRQLRGGADTQYF.

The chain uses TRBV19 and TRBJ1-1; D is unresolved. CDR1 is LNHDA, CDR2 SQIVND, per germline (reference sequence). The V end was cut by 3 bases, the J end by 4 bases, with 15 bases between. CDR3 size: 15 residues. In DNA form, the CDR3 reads TGTGCCAGTAGTATTGGGAGGTCAAGAGGCACTGAAGCTTTCTTT. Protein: CASSIGRSRGTEAFF.

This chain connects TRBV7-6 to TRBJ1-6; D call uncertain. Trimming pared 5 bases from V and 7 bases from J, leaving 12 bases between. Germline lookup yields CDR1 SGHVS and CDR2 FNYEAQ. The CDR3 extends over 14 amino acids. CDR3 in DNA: TGTGCCAGCAGCCTCGGACCGGGAAATTCACCCCTCCACTTT. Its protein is CASSLGPGNSPLHF.

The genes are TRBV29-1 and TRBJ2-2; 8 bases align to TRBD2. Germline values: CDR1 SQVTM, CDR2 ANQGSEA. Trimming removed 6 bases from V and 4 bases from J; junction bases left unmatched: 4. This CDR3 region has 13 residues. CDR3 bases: TGCAGCGTGCGGGGGGTTGGCACCGGGGAGCTGTTTTTT. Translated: CSVRGVGTGELFF.

CDR3 protein: CASSLGSWVEGAAYNEQFF. CDR3 bases: TGTGCCAGCAGCCTCGGTTCTTGGGTAGAGGGGGCCGCCTACAATGAGCAGTTCTTC. The V call is TRBV13, the J call TRBJ2-1; 7 bases are a match to TRBD1. Trimming at V came to 5 bases and at J to 2 bases, leaving 18 bases not matched to a gene. The CDR3 extends over 19 amino acids. From germline, CDR1 is PRHDT and CDR2 FYEKMQ (reference sequence).

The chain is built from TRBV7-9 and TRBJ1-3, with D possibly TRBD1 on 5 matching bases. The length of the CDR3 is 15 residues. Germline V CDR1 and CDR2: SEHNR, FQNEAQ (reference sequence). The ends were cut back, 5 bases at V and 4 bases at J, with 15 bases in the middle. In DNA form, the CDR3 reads TGTGCCAGCAGCCTGGGGGGGACGCGGGGAAACACCATATATTTT. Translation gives CASSLGGTRGNTIYF.